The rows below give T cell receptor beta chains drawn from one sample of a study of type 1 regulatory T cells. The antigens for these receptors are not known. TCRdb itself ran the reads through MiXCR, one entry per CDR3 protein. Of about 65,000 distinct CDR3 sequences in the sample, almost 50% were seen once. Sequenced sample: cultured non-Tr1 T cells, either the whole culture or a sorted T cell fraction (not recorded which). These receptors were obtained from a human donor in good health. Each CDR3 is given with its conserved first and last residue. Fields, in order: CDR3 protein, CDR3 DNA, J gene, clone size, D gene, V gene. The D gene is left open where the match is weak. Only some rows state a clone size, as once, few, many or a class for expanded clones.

CDR3 protein: CASSLDGSPLHF; CDR3 DNA: TGCGCCAGCAGCTTGGACGGTTCACCCCTCCACTTT; J gene: TRBJ1-6; clone size: .; D gene: .; V gene: TRBV5-1
CDR3 protein: CASSLRLAGGTNTGELFF; CDR3 DNA: TGTGCCAGCAGCTTAAGACTAGCGGGGGGGACGAACACCGGGGAGCTGTTTTTT; J gene: TRBJ2-2; clone size: .; D gene: TRBD2; V gene: TRBV7-2
CDR3 protein: CASSLEGVRDTQYF; CDR3 DNA: TGTGCCAGCAGCTTAGAGGGGGTGAGAGATACGCAGTATTTT; J gene: TRBJ2-3; clone size: .; D gene: .; V gene: TRBV7-2
CDR3 protein: CSARELTGRQETQYF; CDR3 DNA: TGCAGTGCTAGAGAACTGACAGGGCGACAAGAGACCCAGTACTTC; J gene: TRBJ2-5; clone size: .; D gene: TRBD1; V gene: TRBV20-1
CDR3 protein: CASSPGGLASQETQYF; CDR3 DNA: TGTGCCAGCAGCCCCGGGGGACTAGCGAGCCAAGAGACCCAGTACTTC; J gene: TRBJ2-5; clone size: few; D gene: TRBD2; V gene: TRBV7-2
CDR3 protein: CASSRTAGNTIYF; CDR3 DNA: TGTGCCAGCAGCCGGACAGCTGGAAACACCATATATTTT; J gene: TRBJ1-3; clone size: .; D gene: .; V gene: TRBV7-3
CDR3 protein: CASSPTRGQGSYEQYF; CDR3 DNA: TGTGCCAGCAGCCCTACACGGGGACAGGGCTCCTACGAGCAGTACTTC; J gene: TRBJ2-7; clone size: many; D gene: TRBD1; V gene: TRBV7-2
CDR3 protein: CASTPPGREKLFF; CDR3 DNA: TGTGCCAGCACCCCTCCCGGGAGGGAAAAACTGTTTTTT; J gene: TRBJ1-4; clone size: many; D gene: .; V gene: TRBV7-9
CDR3 protein: CASSIWTQAGEKLFF; CDR3 DNA: TGTGCCAGCAGTATTTGGACCCAGGCGGGGGAAAAACTGTTTTTT; J gene: TRBJ1-4; clone size: .; D gene: .; V gene: TRBV12-3/TRBV12-4
CDR3 protein: CASSLSPSSTGELFF; CDR3 DNA: TGTGCCAGCAGCTTATCCCCGTCGAGCACCGGGGAGCTGTTTTTT; J gene: TRBJ2-2; clone size: few; D gene: .; V gene: TRBV7-6
CDR3 protein: CASSLGVGGNQETQYF; CDR3 DNA: TGTGCCAGCAGCTTAGGTGTCGGAGGGAATCAAGAGACCCAGTACTTC; J gene: TRBJ2-5; clone size: few; D gene: .; V gene: TRBV7-6
CDR3 protein: CASSERVSNQPQHF; CDR3 DNA: TGCGCCAGCAGTGAGAGGGTGAGCAATCAGCCCCAGCATTTT; J gene: TRBJ1-5; clone size: few; D gene: .; V gene: TRBV10-2
CDR3 protein: CASSLASTPRETQYF; CDR3 DNA: TGCGCCAGCAGCTTGGCATCAACCCCGAGAGAGACCCAGTACTTC; J gene: TRBJ2-5; clone size: .; D gene: .; V gene: TRBV5-1
CDR3 protein: CSVRQGISQETQYF; CDR3 DNA: TGCAGCGTGAGACAGGGGATTTCGCAAGAGACCCAGTACTTC; J gene: TRBJ2-5; clone size: .; D gene: TRBD1; V gene: TRBV29-1
CDR3 protein: CASSPPWRTDTQYF; CDR3 DNA: TGTGCCAGCTCACCACCCTGGCGGACAGATACGCAGTATTTT; J gene: TRBJ2-3; clone size: few; D gene: .; V gene: TRBV18
CDR3 protein: CASRGTGGQDTGELFF; CDR3 DNA: TGTGCCAGCAGGGGAACAGGGGGCCAGGACACCGGGGAGCTGTTTTTT; J gene: TRBJ2-2; clone size: .; D gene: TRBD1; V gene: TRBV2
CDR3 protein: CSDRAGGPGDTQYF; CDR3 DNA: TGCAGCGATAGAGCGGGGGGGCCTGGAGATACGCAGTATTTT; J gene: TRBJ2-3; clone size: .; D gene: TRBD2; V gene: TRBV29-1
CDR3 protein: CASSFRGASNYGYTF; CDR3 DNA: TGTGCCAGCAGCTTCAGGGGGGCGTCTAACTATGGCTACACCTTC; J gene: TRBJ1-2; clone size: .; D gene: TRBD1; V gene: TRBV7-2
CDR3 protein: CASSRELTSSTEAFF; CDR3 DNA: TGTGCCAGCAGCCGGGAACTAACTTCCAGCACTGAAGCTTTCTTT; J gene: TRBJ1-1; clone size: .; D gene: .; V gene: TRBV7-9
CDR3 protein: CASSFTRGSAYEQYF; CDR3 DNA: TGTGCCAGCAGCTTTACCCGGGGCAGTGCCTACGAGCAGTACTTC; J gene: TRBJ2-7; clone size: .; D gene: .; V gene: TRBV7-2
CDR3 protein: CASSYTRRGLSSYNEQFF; CDR3 DNA: TGTGCCAGCAGTTACACCCGGCGGGGTCTCAGCTCCTACAATGAGCAGTTCTTC; J gene: TRBJ2-1; clone size: many; D gene: .; V gene: TRBV6-2/TRBV6-3
CDR3 protein: CASSLVGTSTDTQYF; CDR3 DNA: TGTGCCAGCAGCTTAGTAGGGACTAGCACAGATACGCAGTATTTT; J gene: TRBJ2-3; clone size: .; D gene: .; V gene: TRBV11-3
CDR3 protein: CASSPSSGAYNEQFF; CDR3 DNA: TGTGCCAGCAGTCCCAGTAGCGGGGCTTACAATGAGCAGTTCTTC; J gene: TRBJ2-1; clone size: few; D gene: TRBD2; V gene: TRBV12-3/TRBV12-4
CDR3 protein: CASTNNSPLHF; CDR3 DNA: TGTGCCAGCACGAATAATTCACCCCTCCACTTT; J gene: TRBJ1-6; clone size: .; D gene: .; V gene: TRBV6-1
CDR3 protein: CASSQGLAGGSEQFF; CDR3 DNA: TGTGCCAGCAGTCAGGGACTAGCGGGGGGGAGTGAGCAGTTCTTC; J gene: TRBJ2-1; clone size: .; D gene: TRBD2; V gene: TRBV2
CDR3 protein: CASSLGLTQYF; CDR3 DNA: TGTGCCAGCAGTTTGGGACTTACGCAGTATTTT; J gene: TRBJ2-3; clone size: few; D gene: .; V gene: TRBV28
CDR3 protein: CASTMTGQGAGGEAFF; CDR3 DNA: TGTGCCAGCACCATGACAGGACAGGGGGCTGGCGGGGAAGCTTTCTTT; J gene: TRBJ1-1; clone size: once; D gene: TRBD1; V gene: TRBV6-5
CDR3 protein: CAISKNRVGGTEAFF; CDR3 DNA: TGTGCCATCAGTAAAAACAGGGTAGGGGGGACTGAAGCTTTCTTT; J gene: TRBJ1-1; clone size: few; D gene: .; V gene: TRBV10-3
CDR3 protein: CASSSYRETQYF; CDR3 DNA: TGTGCCAGCAGCTCCTATCGAGAGACCCAGTACTTC; J gene: TRBJ2-5; clone size: few; D gene: .; V gene: TRBV11-2
CDR3 protein: CASSVSASGGGRDTQYF; CDR3 DNA: TGTGCCAGCAGTGTGAGCGCCAGCGGGGGCGGAAGAGATACGCAGTATTTT; J gene: TRBJ2-3; clone size: .; D gene: TRBD2; V gene: TRBV2
CDR3 protein: CASSPEGRNTEAFF; CDR3 DNA: TGTGCCAGCAGTCCGGAGGGCAGGAACACTGAAGCTTTCTTT; J gene: TRBJ1-1; clone size: .; D gene: .; V gene: TRBV6-5
CDR3 protein: CATSDLAGGRFSEQFF; CDR3 DNA: TGTGCCACCAGTGATTTAGCGGGGGGGCGTTTCAGTGAGCAGTTCTTC; J gene: TRBJ2-1; clone size: .; D gene: TRBD2; V gene: TRBV24-1
CDR3 protein: CASSKGQGPYEQYF; CDR3 DNA: TGTGCCAGCAGCAAAGGACAGGGGCCCTACGAGCAGTACTTC; J gene: TRBJ2-7; clone size: few; D gene: TRBD1; V gene: TRBV14